This entry concerns a single TCR beta chain. Its antigen is unidentified. Regarding time point: week 5, during vaccination. In the vaccine, a single dose held 300 ug of the mutant IDH1 20-mer peptide, along with topical imiquimod. These data are taken from a study of a mutant IDH1 vaccine in newly diagnosed glioma. Study summary: During weeks 1, 3, 5, 7, 11, 15, 19 and 23, patients received eight vaccinations. Investigators started vaccination 4-6 weeks after radiotherapy alone, or with temozolomide cycles. Patients under treatment included around 60% males and about 38% females and had a mean age of approximately 40 years. Study outcomes and limitations: Pseudoprogression seemed unlinked to shifts in top peripheral T cell clonotypes.

Assay: immunoSEQ multiplex PCR; the TCRdb copy retains only in-frame clones and omits some. The sample yields 75,000 to 85,000 clones, roughly 90% seen once. This CDR3 contains 16 residues. The V and J ends lost 0 bases and 0 bases, in that order; junction bases with no gene match: 4. Looked up from germline, CDR1 is MNHEY and CDR2 is SMNVEV (reference sequence). The receptor was isolated from a woman aged 45-65 years with glioma. The sequenced sample was PBMCs, obtained from a glioma patient whose treatment included an IDH1 peptide vaccine. This rearrangement joins TRBV27 to TRBJ2-7; 8 positions match TRBD2. The CDR3 DNA sequence: TGTGCCAGCAGTTTATCGATGGGACTAGGCTCCTACGAGCAGTACTTC. As protein: CASSLSMGLGSYEQYF.